Below, one T cell receptor (beta chain) is given with its context. Its antigen is unknown. As the CDR3 is not closed by the conserved phenylalanine or tryptophan, this likely results from a read error. Because the CDR3's place on the DNA is in doubt, the DNA is left out and the CDR3 is given as listed by TCRdb. The entry originates in a study of CD8+CD57+ T cells in acquired aplastic anemia. Turning to the study itself: Sorted CD4+ and CD8+ cell DNA averaged roughly 3 ug.

Genomic DNA served as template for TCR beta VDJ and CDR3 profiling. Each CDR3 protein is one row after TCRdb ran MiXCR on the reads. Seen here are 150,000 to 200,000 distinct CDR3 sequences, 55% to 70% observed once, and the top ten hold approximately 44%. Overall study findings and caveats: Between patients and controls, CD8+ Simpson's diversity did not vary significantly. The number of CD8+ CDR3 sequences shared by patients and controls was 25 to 35.

Per germline, CDR1 SEHNR and CDR2 FQNEAQ (reference sequence). Inclusive of both ends, the CDR3 amounts to 10 amino acids. The genes are TRBV7-9 and TRBJ2-2; TRBD1, as called in the table, went unchecked against the DNA. This TCR was sampled from a human donor with severe aplastic anemia or a healthy control (not recorded which). Sequenced material: sorted CD4+, CD8+, or CD8+CD57+ T cells (not recorded which) from PBMCs. The CDR3 spells CASSYRDRGL.